A single sample is the source of the 23 T cell receptor beta chains below, sequenced in a study of tumor-infiltrating lymphocytes in primary liver carcinoma. Starting from around 500 ng of total RNA, TCR beta cDNA was produced with a primer in the constant region. The TCR beta library was amplified through three nested multiplex PCR rounds in a modified ARM-PCR procedure. Running nine to ten cycles apiece, the first two PCR rounds relied on TRBV1-TRBV30 forward primers together with a C-beta reverse primer. TCRdb re-analysed the multiplex PCR reads in MiXCR, keeping a single row per CDR3 protein. The sample consists of over 250,000 distinct CDR3 sequences, 58% of them appearing once. It was unsorted whole blood that yielded blood RNA, and germline DNA was also extracted. The sample taken for sequencing was peripheral blood. Receptors originate from a woman in her 30s with primary liver carcinoma and hepatitis B virus infection.

V usage is TRBV7-8 and J usage is TRBJ2-1; a weak D match, TRBD2 (5 bases). The ends were cut back, 4 bases at V and 2 bases at J, with 12 bases in the middle. Looked up from germline, CDR1 is SGHVS and CDR2 is FQNEAQ. The CDR3 loop spans 15 amino acids. The CDR3 bases are TGTGCCAGCAGCTCCGACTACGCCCCCTACAATGAGCAGTTCTTC. Translated: CASSSDYAPYNEQFF.

In its sample, this clonotype was seen once. One end of the junction is discordant with germline, which a read error may explain. The chain joins TRBV11-2 to TRBJ2-3; TRBD2 agrees at 10 bases. There are 16 residues in the CDR3. CDR1 SGHAT and CDR2 FQNNGV come from the germline V gene. DNA of the CDR3: TGTGCCTGCAGCAAGATAGCGGGAGGATACACAGATACACAGTATTTT. Translating gives CACSKIAGGYTDTQYF.

About this clonotype itself: A single base separates this from a much larger clone, so it may be a read error. The DNA of the CDR3 is TGTACCAGCAGCTTAGGCCGACAGCAAGAGACCCAGTACTTC. Protein: CTSSLGRQQETQYF. J is TRBJ2-5 and V is TRBV7-8, with a tentative D call TRBD1 (5 bases). The CDR3 runs to 14 residues. In germline, CDR1 is SGHVS, CDR2 FQNEAQ.

Ten or more counts support this clonotype. The chain uses TRBV12-3 or TRBV12-4 and TRBJ1-2, with a possible D match to TRBD1 (5 bases). The V and J ends lost 1 base and 4 bases respectively, with 13 bases between them. The CDR3 has 15 residues. The CDR3: CASSLVTAPAYGYTF. The CDR3 DNA sequence: TGTGCCAGCAGTTTAGTGACAGCGCCAGCCTATGGCTACACCTTC.

Remarks on this clonotype: The germline gene is not matched at one end of the junction; a read error may be the cause. In DNA, the CDR3 is TGTGCCAGCAGCGGTGAGTGCGGGTACACCGAGGAGCTGTTTTTT. This translates into CASSGECGYTEELFF. This chain joins TRBV11-3 and TRBJ2-2, with a possible D match to TRBD2 (5 bases). The CDR3 length is 15 residues. Germline V gene sequence: CDR1 SGHNT, CDR2 YENEEA.

This clonotype was counted many times. The chain is built from TRBV4-1 and TRBJ2-1; D ambiguous. Trimming took off 0 bases at V and 5 bases at J, with 5 bases between the two ends. The CDR3 is 13 amino acids. The germline V gene encodes CDR1 MGHRA and CDR2 YSYEKL. CDR3 coding DNA: TGCGCCAGCAGCCAAGACTTTAACAATGAGCAGTTCTTC. It translates to CASSQDFNNEQFF.

The chain recombines TRBV29-1 with TRBJ1-2; D unresolved. The V gene lost 6 bases and the J gene lost 2 bases, with 22 bases spanning the gap. This CDR3 has 16 amino acids. Germline-derived CDR1 and CDR2 are SQVTM and ANQGSEA. CDR3 amino acids: CSVRGGSPYTNYGYTF. The CDR3 nucleotides are TGCAGCGTCCGCGGAGGCAGCCCCTATACCAACTATGGCTACACCTTC.

This clonotype has just a few counts. V is TRBV6-6 and J is TRBJ1-1; no definite D call. Trimming left V 2 bases short and J 5 bases short, with 9 bases between. CDR1 is MNHNY, CDR2 SVGAGI, per germline (reference sequence). CDR3 size: 13 residues. The CDR3 protein is CASSYGRETEAFF. The DNA for the CDR3 is TGTGCCAGCAGTTACGGCCGGGAAACTGAAGCTTTCTTT.

This clonotype was counted many times. The V and J genes are TRBV29-1 and TRBJ2-6; D gene uncertain. Trimming took off 3 bases at V and 0 bases at J, with 0 bases between the two ends. The CDR3 sequence is 12 residues long. Germline V lookup: CDR1 SQVTM, CDR2 ANQGSEA. CDR3 residues: CSVDSGANVLTF. The DNA for the CDR3 is TGCAGCGTTGACTCTGGGGCCAACGTCCTGACTTTC.

With regard to this clonotype: The conserved phenylalanine or tryptophan is not found at the CDR3 terminus, so this likely reflects a read error. The genes are TRBV12-3 or TRBV12-4 and TRBJ1-1; D possibly corresponds to TRBD1 (6 bases). This CDR3 is built from 17 residues. The CDR3 DNA reads TGTGTCAACAGTCAACTCCCCCAGGGGAAGGGGGGGGCTGAAGCTTTCTCT. This codes for CVNSQLPQGKGGAEAFS.

Of note for this clonotype: A much larger clone is a single base away; this may be a read error. The chain employs TRBV4-3 and TRBJ2-7, with D possibly TRBD2 on 6 matching bases. The CDR3 runs to 13 residues. Germline lookup yields CDR1 LGHNA and CDR2 YSLEER. The ends were cut back, 0 bases at V and 9 bases at J, with 12 bases in the middle. The CDR3 here is CASSQDTGEVQYF. In DNA, the CDR3 is TGCGCCAGCAGCCAAGATACGGGAGAGGTGCAGTACTTC.

As to this clonotype: At one end the junction does not follow the germline gene, possibly because of a read error. The chain combines TRBV11-2 with TRBJ2-1, with 7 positions matching TRBD1. From germline, CDR1 is SGHAT and CDR2 FQNNGV. This CDR3 has 12 residues. The CDR3 nucleotides are TGTGGCAGCAGATTAGTGACAGGGAAGCAGTTCTTC. This gives the protein CGSRLVTGKQFF.

With regard to this clonotype: This sequence may be a read error, since a much larger clone differs from it by one base. CDR3 protein: CASSPNRNTLYF. In DNA form, the CDR3 reads TGCGCCAGCAGCCCCAACAGAAACACCTTATATTTT. The chain is built from TRBV4-3 and TRBJ1-3; D remains ambiguous. The CDR3 extends over 12 amino acids. Germline V gene lookup returns CDR1 LGHNA and CDR2 YSLEER.

Details on this clonotype: The germline gene is not matched at one end of the junction; a read error may be the cause. V usage is TRBV4-1 and J usage is TRBJ2-2; 7 bases fit TRBD1. Germline CDR1 is MGHRA and CDR2 is YSYEKL. This CDR3 has 14 residues. The CDR3 DNA reads as TGCACCAGCTCCGGGACAGTGAACACCGGGGAGCTGTTTTTT. Encoded protein: CTSSGTVNTGELFF.

The sample holds many counts of this clonotype. The V call is TRBV4-3, the J call TRBJ1-6; unclear D gene. Trimming cost V 0 bases and J 9 bases, with 12 bases left between them. Germline lookup yields CDR1 LGHNA and CDR2 YSLEER. The CDR3 has 15 amino acids. As DNA, the CDR3 is TGCGCCAGCAGCCAAGATGAGGGTCGGCGTTCACCCCTCCACTTT. The encoded protein is CASSQDEGRRSPLHF.

The chain has TRBV7-9 and TRBJ1-4; TRBD1 agrees at 7 bases. The CDR3 loop spans 15 amino acids. V gave up 5 bases and J gave up 4 bases; unmatched junction bases: 7. Germline V gene sequence: CDR1 SEHNR, CDR2 FQNEAQ (reference sequence). The CDR3 nucleotides read TGTGCCAGCAGCCCCGGGCCAGGGGGTAATGAAAAACTGTTTTTT. This gives the protein CASSPGPGGNEKLFF.

This chain connects TRBV6-1 to TRBJ1-1; possibly TRBD1 for D (5 bases). This CDR3 region has 13 residues. The germline CDR1 and CDR2 sequences are MNHNS and SASEGT. Trimming removed 10 bases from V and 0 bases from J, with 12 bases in between. CDR3 in DNA: TGTGCCACAATGGGACGGATGAACACTGAAGCTTTCTTT. It codes for CATMGRMNTEAFF.

In this sample, this clonotype turned up many times. The J gene is TRBJ2-5, the V gene TRBV12-3 or TRBV12-4; tentatively, D is TRBD1 (5 bases). The CDR3 loop spans 15 amino acids. V lost 5 bases and J 4 bases, leaving 17 bases between the germline ends. The DNA of the CDR3 is TGTGCCAGCAGTCTAGGGGTCGGTGGCGTAGAGACCCAGTACTTC. Translated: CASSLGVGGVETQYF.

The chain has TRBV9 and TRBJ2-2; 12 bases line up with TRBD2. Trimming cost V 3 bases and J 3 bases; bases outside gene matches: 9. The CDR3 loop spans 18 amino acids. Germline CDR1 is SGDLS and CDR2 is YYNGEE. The CDR3 DNA sequence: TGTGCCAGCAGCGCAGGACTAGCGGGGAGACTATACACCGGGGAGCTGTTTTTT. Translated, it gives CASSAGLAGRLYTGELFF.

J is TRBJ1-5 and V is TRBV4-1, with D uncertain. With 0 bases removed from V and 4 bases from J, the gap between germline ends came to 16 bases. This CDR3 is built from 17 residues. Germline loops: CDR1 MGHRA, CDR2 YSYEKL. The CDR3 DNA follows: TGCGCCAGCAGCCAAGAGGCGGTACGCAAGACTAATCAGCCCCAGCATTTT. Translation: CASSQEAVRKTNQPQHF.

With respect to this clonotype: Relative to the germline gene, one junction end is altered; a read error may explain this. The chain joins TRBV12-3 or TRBV12-4 to TRBJ1-2; D gene ambiguous. This CDR3 region has 13 residues. CDR3 residues: CASSPHREYDYTF. CDR3 DNA: TGTGCCAGCAGCCCTCATAGGGAATATGACTACACCTTC.

This chain joins TRBV12-3 or TRBV12-4 and TRBJ2-6; D is uncertain. This CDR3 is built from 12 residues. Trimming took 4 bases from V and 19 from J, leaving 17 bases between them. The CDR3 protein is CASSSLAAGLTF. DNA of the CDR3: TGTGCCAGCAGTTCACTGGCAGCCGGCCTTACTTTC.

Details on this clonotype: It may be a read error: a sequence one base away is much more abundant. The chain has TRBV11-3 and TRBJ1-1; TRBD1 matches 7 bases. The CDR3 covers 13 residues. Germline lookup yields CDR1 SGHNT and CDR2 YENEEA. The V and J ends lost 5 bases and 10 bases, in that order; junction bases with no gene match: 10. Here the CDR3 DNA reads TGTGCCAGCAGCACCTTACAGGGGAGTGTAGCTTTCTTT. Amino acids: CASSTLQGSVAFF.